In this sample, the clone carrying this T cell receptor (beta chain) turned up a few times. This sample was taken from a study of low-dose radiotherapy and immunotherapy resistance in tumors. The time point: before trial treatment. With 2 bases removed from V and 3 bases from J, the gap between germline ends came to 16 bases. The V gene's germline CDR1 is MNHEY and CDR2 SVGAGI. CDR3 length: 17 amino acids. Primers targeting TRAV and TRBV primed first-strand cDNA, covering alpha and beta chains. TCRs underwent around 20 PCR cycles of amplification with a constant-region primer and V-primer adapter. Each CDR3 protein is one row after TCRdb ran MiXCR on the reads. Here the sample spans about 82,000 distinct CDR3 sequences, 18% being singletons.

The source was PBMCs, collected before treatment. This receptor was taken from a male donor with prostate cancer. The chain uses TRBV6-5 and TRBJ1-4; no clear D gene. CDR3 amino acids: CASSYGEEFGPNEKLFF. The DNA of the CDR3 is TGTGCCAGCAGTTACGGCGAGGAATTCGGGCCTAATGAAAAACTGTTTTTT.